Presented here are 32 T cell receptor beta chains from one specimen sequenced in a study of beta chain features in type 1 diabetes. Study outcomes and limitations: For Type 1 diabetes patients, all four CD4+ subsets carried TCRB CDR3s that were moderately but significantly shorter.

Expressed TCRB transcripts were sequenced after all isolated RNA was converted to cDNA. The method was immunoSEQ multiplex PCR; TCRdb's version includes in-frame clones alone and lacks a portion of them. This table holds over 600,000 clones, 9.5% to 15% found once. No antigen has been identified for these receptors. Source material: naive CD4+ T cells from blood. The receptors shown here come from a young man with type 1 diabetes.

CDR3 region: CASSPRPYNEKLFF. Written as DNA, the CDR3 is TGCGCCAGCAGCCCCAGACCCTATAATGAAAAACTGTTTTTT. The chain has TRBV4-3 and TRBJ1-4; D is uncertain. The germline V and J ends were trimmed by 4 bases and 4 bases, with 10 bases remaining between them. The CDR3 is made up of 14 amino acids. Germline V gene sequence: CDR1 LGHNA, CDR2 YSLEER.

This clone was counted between two and nine times. The rearrangement joins TRBV30 to TRBJ1-6; TRBD1 aligns across 7 bases. Germline CDR1 is GTSNPN and CDR2 is SVGIG (reference sequence). V was pared by 4 bases and J by 1 base, with 10 bases of the junction left unmatched. The CDR3 is 17 amino acids. As DNA, the CDR3 is TGTGCCTGGAAGCCCGTAGGGGGCTGGTCCTATAATTCACCCCTCCACTTT. As protein: CAWKPVGGWSYNSPLHF.

The V and J genes are TRBV7-2 and TRBJ2-1, with no clear D. Germline V CDR1 and CDR2: SGHTA, FQGNSA. The CDR3 sequence is 15 residues long. Trimming took off 2 bases at V and 4 bases at J, with 12 bases between the two ends. The CDR3 protein is CASSLREGLYNEQFF. CDR3 coding DNA: TGTGCCAGCAGCTTAAGAGAAGGTCTGTACAATGAGCAGTTCTTC. The full variable domain, completed using reference TRBV7-2 and TRBJ2-1, is GAGVSQSPSNKVTEKGKDVELRCDPISGHTALYWYRQSLGQGLEFLIYFQGNSAPDKSGLPSDRFSAERTGGSVSTLTIQRTQQEDSAVYLCASSLREGLYNEQFFGPGTRLTVL.

The table lists this clone with a few counts. The chain employs TRBV9 and TRBJ2-1; 8 bases map to TRBD1. V trimming: 3 bases; J trimming: 1 base; junction bases outside the gene matches: 3. Germline V gene lookup returns CDR1 SGDLS and CDR2 YYNGEE. The CDR3 covers 15 residues. CDR3 DNA: TGTGCCAGCAGCGGCCAGGGGGCTTCCTACAATGAGCAGTTCTTC. It specifies CASSGQGASYNEQFF.

CDR3 loop: CASSLWGLYGGELFF. CDR3 bases: TGTGCCAGCAGTTTATGGGGGTTGTATGGCGGGGAGCTGTTTTTT. The chain uses TRBV27 and TRBJ2-2; possibly TRBD1 or TRBD2 for D (5 bases each). Germline CDR1 reads MNHEY; CDR2 reads SMNVEV (reference sequence). V shed 1 base and J shed 7 bases, with 13 bases lying between them. The CDR3 is made up of 15 amino acids.

With respect to this clone: The junction and the germline gene differ at one end; a read error may be behind it. The chain carries TRBV18 and TRBJ1-4, with 7 bases identical to TRBD1. The CDR3 sequence is 15 residues long. Germline CDR1 and CDR2: KGHSH and LQKENI. The CDR3, as DNA: TGTGCCAGCTCGCCACGACAGGGCCAGGAAGAAAAACTGTTTTTT. This codes for CASSPRQGQEEKLFF.

This clone was counted a few times. This chain links TRBV10-3 with TRBJ2-2; possibly TRBD1 or TRBD2 for D (6 bases each). The germline gives CDR1 ENHRY, CDR2 SYGVKD. The CDR3 extends over 14 amino acids. V was clipped by 8 bases and J by 0 bases, with 10 bases between them. Written as DNA, the CDR3 is TGTGCCATCGGGGGGACACCGAACACCGGGGAGCTGTTTTTT. Translated, it gives CAIGGTPNTGELFF.

This chain joins TRBV29-1 and TRBJ1-1; D unresolved. The V end was cut by 6 bases, the J end by 2 bases, with 10 bases between. Per the germline V gene, CDR1 is SQVTM and CDR2 is ANQGSEA. The CDR3 is 12 residues long. The CDR3 nucleotides read TGCAGCGTCCAACAGAGAAACACTGAAGCTTTCTTT. It yields the protein CSVQQRNTEAFF. Combining the CDR3 with reference TRBV29-1 and TRBJ1-1 gives the whole variable domain SAVISQKPSRDICQRGTSLTIQCQVDSQVTMMFWYRQQPGQSLTLIATANQGSEATYESGFVIDKFPISRPNLTFSTLTVSNMSPEDSSIYLCSVQQRNTEAFFGQGTRLTVV.

This clone was seen only a few times. This chain uses TRBV7-2 with TRBJ2-7; no firm D call. Germline V gene lookup returns CDR1 SGHTA and CDR2 FQGNSA. The CDR3 is 14 residues long. V lost 4 bases, J lost 0 bases, and 10 bases lay in between. Written as DNA, the CDR3 is TGTGCCAGCAGCTCTTCCGGCAGCTCCTACGAGCAGTACTTC. Amino acids: CASSSSGSSYEQYF.

V gene TRBV27 combines with J gene TRBJ1-6, with D tentatively TRBD1 (5 bases). V was cut by 2 bases and J by 8 bases, with 10 bases left in between. The CDR3 totals 14 residues. Germline V gene lookup returns CDR1 MNHEY and CDR2 SMNVEV (reference sequence). CDR3 coding DNA: TGTGCCAGCAGTTTAGGGGGATTCTATTCACCCCTCCACTTT. Translated: CASSLGGFYSPLHF.

V usage is TRBV9 and J usage is TRBJ2-3, with a possible D match to TRBD2 (5 bases). The V gene's germline CDR1 is SGDLS and CDR2 YYNGEE. V was pared by 4 bases and J by 3 bases, with 9 bases between. This CDR3 is 13 amino acids long. Here the CDR3 reads CASSPRDTDTQYF. The DNA for the CDR3 is TGTGCCAGCAGCCCCCGGGATACAGATACGCAGTATTTT.

This clone occurred a few times. The chain is built from TRBV30 and TRBJ1-6, with TRBD1 identical over 8 bases. CDR1 and CDR2 from the germline V gene are GTSNPN and SVGIG (reference sequence). The CDR3 length is 15 residues. The CDR3 region has the DNA TGTGCTTTACGACCGACCCAGGGGGCTTATTCACCCCTCCACTTT. Its protein product is CALRPTQGAYSPLHF.

This clone has just a few counts. V gene TRBV6-5 combines with J gene TRBJ2-3; 7 bases fit TRBD1. This CDR3 is 15 amino acids long. V lost 6 bases and J lost 3; bases outside the gene matches: 9. Germline V CDR1 and CDR2: MNHEY, SVGAGI. The CDR3 sequence: CASSLQGLGTDTQYF. The CDR3 coding sequence is TGTGCCAGCAGCCTACAGGGGCTCGGGACAGATACGCAGTATTTT.

The J gene is TRBJ1-2, the V gene TRBV7-2; no reliable D call. Germline V CDR1 and CDR2: SGHTA, FQGNSA. The CDR3 totals 14 residues. The V and J ends lost 1 base and 8 bases respectively, with 14 bases between them. The CDR3 region has the DNA TGTGCCAGCAGCTTAGAGAGTCTCCGGAGAGGCTACACCTTC. Protein: CASSLESLRRGYTF.

J is TRBJ2-3 and V is TRBV5-1; TRBD2 might be the D (6 bases). V was shortened by 0 bases and J by 2 bases, with 10 bases between the two germline ends. Germline CDR1 reads SGHRS; CDR2 reads YFSETQ. The CDR3 runs 15 residues. CDR3 sequence (DNA): TGCGCCAGCAGCTTGGAGGGACTTTTCACAGATACGCAGTATTTT. Its protein is CASSLEGLFTDTQYF.

V is TRBV2 and J is TRBJ2-3, with D uncertain. Looked up from germline, CDR1 is SNHLY and CDR2 is FYNNEI. This CDR3 comprises 12 residues. V shed 8 bases and J shed 2 bases, with 8 bases lying between them. The CDR3 spells CASYGFTDTQYF. The CDR3 DNA reads as TGTGCCAGCTACGGGTTCACAGATACGCAGTATTTT.

The J gene is TRBJ2-6, the V gene TRBV7-2, with D unresolved. V was cut by 0 bases and J by 0 bases, with 6 bases left in between. The CDR3 is 16 amino acids. CDR1 SGHTA and CDR2 FQGNSA come from the germline V gene. DNA of the CDR3: TGTGCCAGCAGCTTAGCGGGTAACTCTGGGGCCAACGTCCTGACTTTC. This gives the protein CASSLAGNSGANVLTF.

In its sample, this clone was seen a few times. The chain joins TRBV7-2 to TRBJ2-2; TRBD2 matches at 8 bases. The CDR3 length is 14 residues. Germline loops: CDR1 SGHTA, CDR2 FQGNSA. The V segment lost 5 bases and the J segment 7 bases; nucleotides outside the gene matches: 6. The CDR3 loop is CASSQSGGIGELFF. Here the CDR3 DNA reads TGTGCCAGCAGCCAGAGCGGGGGAATCGGGGAGCTGTTTTTT.

The chain uses TRBV2 and TRBJ2-1, with 11 bases aligning to TRBD1. Germline loops: CDR1 SNHLY, CDR2 FYNNEI. V lost 9 bases, J lost 3 bases, and 7 bases stayed unmatched. CDR3 length: 15 residues. CDR3 coding DNA: TGTGCCAGTATTACCGGGACAGGGGGCTACAATGAGCAGTTCTTC. Translated: CASITGTGGYNEQFF.

This clone was observed a handful of times. The chain couples TRBV4-2 to TRBJ2-3; 8 bases map to TRBD2. The CDR3 is 18 amino acids. CDR1 and CDR2 (germline): LGHNA, YNFKEQ. The V and J ends lost 0 bases and 0 bases, in that order; junction bases with no gene match: 8. DNA of the CDR3: TGTGCCAGCAGCCAAGAAGCAGCGGGGGCCATTAGCACAGATACGCAGTATTTT. It yields the protein CASSQEAAGAISTDTQYF.

This clone was observed a handful of times. The sample has other DNA sequences that encode this CDR3 too. The CDR3 loop is CASSPGQNYGYTF. The CDR3 nucleotides read TGTGCCAGCAGTCCAGGACAGAACTATGGCTACACCTTC. This chain links TRBV7-2 with TRBJ1-2; TRBD1 might be the D (6 bases). V was cut by 6 bases and J by 2 bases, with 10 bases left in between. This CDR3 contains 13 residues. Germline assignment: CDR1 SGHTA and CDR2 FQGNSA.

Comment on this clone: The sample contains more than one DNA sequence encoding this CDR3. The chain employs TRBV18 and TRBJ2-5, with unresolved D. With 0 bases removed from V and 0 bases from J, the gap between germline ends came to 8 bases. The CDR3 consists of 15 residues. Germline CDR1 and CDR2: KGHSH and LQKENI. The CDR3 DNA reads as TGTGCCAGCTCACCACCGTGGGGTGACCAAGAGACCCAGTACTTC. This gives the protein CASSPPWGDQETQYF.

In this sample, this clone turned up a few times. The rearrangement uses TRBV7-9 and TRBJ1-2, with D hard to call. V shed 8 bases and J shed 4 bases, with 5 bases lying between them. This CDR3 has 10 amino acids. CDR1 SEHNR and CDR2 FQNEAQ come from the germline V gene (reference sequence). Here the CDR3 reads CASSGYGYTF. CDR3 coding DNA: TGTGCCAGCTCAGGCTATGGCTACACCTTC. The full variable domain, with the rest looked up from reference TRBV7-9 and TRBJ1-2, is DTGVSQNPRHKITKRGQNVTFRCDPISEHNRLYWYRQTLGQGPEFLTYFQNEAQLEKSRLLSDRFSAERPKGSFSTLEIQRTEQGDSAMYLCASSGYGYTFGSGTRLTVV.

The chain carries TRBV7-2 and TRBJ1-2; 7 bases align to TRBD1. Looked up from germline, CDR1 is SGHTA and CDR2 is FQGNSA. Losses at the gene ends were 5 bases for V and 4 bases for J; bases not matched to a gene: 4. The CDR3 runs to 13 residues. The CDR3 coding sequence is TGTGCCAGCAGCGCACGGGACAGCTATGGCTACACCTTC. It translates to CASSARDSYGYTF. Combining the CDR3 with reference TRBV7-2 and TRBJ1-2 gives the whole variable domain GAGVSQSPSNKVTEKGKDVELRCDPISGHTALYWYRQSLGQGLEFLIYFQGNSAPDKSGLPSDRFSAERTGGSVSTLTIQRTQQEDSAVYLCASSARDSYGYTFGSGTRLTVV.

This chain connects TRBV19 to TRBJ2-6, with TRBD1 identical over 8 bases. After removal of 6 bases from V and 2 bases from J, the junction contained 6 bases not matched to a gene. Germline V CDR1 and CDR2: LNHDA, SQIVND (reference sequence). CDR3 size: 16 residues. CDR3 sequence: CASRSRTGTGANVLTF. DNA for the CDR3: TGTGCCAGTAGGTCCCGGACAGGGACTGGGGCCAACGTCCTGACTTTC.

The J gene is TRBJ2-7, the V gene TRBV29-1; a weak D match, TRBD1 (5 bases). The V gene lost 7 bases and the J gene lost 1 base, with 14 bases spanning the gap. Per germline, CDR1 SQVTM and CDR2 ANQGSEA. The CDR3 is 13 amino acids. The CDR3 spells CSAAVSGSYEQYF. The CDR3 coding sequence is TGCAGCGCTGCAGTATCAGGGTCCTACGAGCAGTACTTC.

V and J are TRBV18 and TRBJ1-3; 7 bases line up with TRBD1. CDR3 length: 16 residues. Germline values: CDR1 KGHSH, CDR2 LQKENI. V dropped 4 bases and J dropped 0; count of bases not matched to a gene: 6. Here the CDR3 DNA reads TGTGCCAGCTCACAGGGGGACAGTATCTCTGGAAACACCATATATTTT. Its protein is CASSQGDSISGNTIYF. Drawing the rest from reference TRBV18 and TRBJ1-3, the complete variable domain is NAGVMQNPRHLVRRRGQEARLRCSPMKGHSHVYWYRQLPEEGLKFMVYLQKENIIDESGMPKERFSAEFPKEGPSILRIQQVVRGDSAAYFCASSQGDSISGNTIYFGEGSWLTVV.

As regards this clone: The identical CDR3 is also encoded by other nucleotide sequences in the sample. The gene calls are TRBV7-2 and TRBJ2-5; D possibly corresponds to TRBD2 (5 bases). Trimming cost V 1 base and J 2 bases, with 8 bases left between them. The CDR3 runs 14 residues. The germline V gene encodes CDR1 SGHTA and CDR2 FQGNSA. The CDR3, as DNA: TGTGCCAGCAGCTTAGTCGGCGGGCAAGAGACCCAGTACTTC. Translated, it gives CASSLVGGQETQYF.

The chain links TRBV7-2 to TRBJ2-1; 9 positions agree with TRBD1. CDR3 length: 15 amino acids. Germline CDR1 is SGHTA and CDR2 is FQGNSA. V gave up 8 bases and J gave up 2 bases; unmatched junction bases: 7. The DNA of the CDR3 is TGTGCCAGCCAGACCGGGACAGGGACCTACAATGAGCAGTTCTTC. Protein: CASQTGTGTYNEQFF.

This clone was observed a few times. The gene calls are TRBV30 and TRBJ1-6; D gene ambiguous. This CDR3 is built from 12 residues. Trimming stripped 0 bases from V and 9 bases from J, with 6 bases between. The germline V gene encodes CDR1 GTSNPN and CDR2 SVGIG (reference sequence). CDR3 sequence: CAWSVQSSPLHF. The CDR3 region has the DNA TGTGCCTGGAGTGTACAGAGTTCACCCCTCCACTTT.

CDR3 protein: CASSFSVSYEQYF. The CDR3 DNA sequence: TGTGCCAGCAGCTTTTCGGTGTCCTACGAGCAGTACTTC. The chain recombines TRBV7-2 with TRBJ2-7; D is undetermined. The V end lost 3 bases, the J end lost 1 base, and 7 bases lay between the germline ends. The V gene's germline CDR1 is SGHTA and CDR2 FQGNSA. The length of the CDR3 is 13 residues.

This clone has more than one count but fewer than ten. This CDR3 is also generated by other DNA sequences in the sample. The chain uses TRBV27 and TRBJ1-1; a weak D match, TRBD1 (6 bases). The CDR3 is 12 amino acids. V shed 3 bases and J shed 4 bases, with 6 bases lying between them. CDR1 and CDR2 (germline): MNHEY, SMNVEV (reference sequence). This CDR3 is CASSFRGTEAFF. CDR3 nucleotide sequence: TGTGCCAGCAGTTTCAGGGGCACTGAAGCTTTCTTT.